This T cell receptor (beta chain) is drawn from a study of OX40 agonist ivuxolimab in advanced cancers. On the study more broadly: Enrolled patients in dose escalation had cancers that were hepatocellular carcinoma, melanoma, renal cell or head and neck cancer.

Germline V gene data show CDR1 as MDHEN and CDR2 as SYDVKM. The CDR3 is 16 amino acids. Trimming cost V 3 bases and J 5 bases; bases outside gene matches: 10. Study-level results: Low normalized T-cell clonal expansion was additionally recorded for some nonresponders. At 0.1 to 3.0 mg/kg and by week 6, CD4+ and CD8+ T cells in the blood had expanded clonally.

About this clone itself: As yet, its antigen is unknown.

The assay was immunoSEQ multiplex PCR, and TCRdb's table has in-frame clones only and misses some. The sample lists 40,000 to 60,000 clones; 80% to 90% were seen once. The rearrangement uses TRBV28 and TRBJ2-3, with 8 positions matching TRBD1. This TCR derives from an adult with an advanced solid tumor such as melanoma, head and neck, liver or kidney cancer. The sequenced sample was CD4+ or CD8+ T cells sorted from blood, obtained in a trial of the OX40 agonist ivuxolimab. The CDR3 protein is CASSFKAAGGEDTQYF. CDR3 nucleotide sequence: TGTGCCAGCAGTTTCAAGGCGGCAGGGGGCGAAGATACGCAGTATTTT.